The 22 T cell receptor beta chains listed next were all sequenced from one sample in a study of PD-1 blockade in classical Hodgkin lymphoma. Only in-frame clones appear in the TCRdb table, and some are missing; sequencing was by immunoSEQ multiplex PCR. The sample consists of some 14,000 clones, approximately 86% of them appearing once. Every one of the patients relapsed after autologous stem cell transplantation (brentuximab vedotin exposure was variable). Material: peripheral blood mononuclear cells (PBMCs), obtained at baseline. These receptors all come from a human donor with classical Hodgkin lymphoma.

This clone was recorded only once. This rearrangement joins TRBV5-1 to TRBJ2-1; D is tentatively TRBD1 or TRBD2 (5 bases each). This CDR3 contains 17 residues. Per germline, CDR1 SGHRS and CDR2 YFSETQ. Trimming took 0 bases from V and 1 from J, leaving 14 bases between them. The CDR3 loop reads CASSLDQRGASYNEQFF. CDR3 nucleotides: TGCGCCAGCAGCTTGGATCAGCGAGGGGCATCCTACAATGAGCAGTTCTTC.

The J gene is TRBJ1-1, the V gene TRBV19; no clear D. This CDR3 has 14 residues. CDR1 is LNHDA and CDR2 is SQIVND in the germline V gene (reference sequence). V lost 1 base, J lost 4 bases, and 10 bases lay in between. The CDR3 sequence is CASSIGWGVTEAFF. The CDR3 nucleotides are TGTGCCAGTAGTATAGGATGGGGTGTCACTGAAGCTTTCTTT.

The rearrangement joins TRBV18 to TRBJ1-3, with TRBD1 as a possible D gene (5 bases). Trimming removed 5 bases at V and 1 base at J, with 21 bases between. The CDR3 loop spans 18 amino acids. CDR1 and CDR2 from the germline V gene are KGHSH and LQKENI. CDR3 in amino acids: CASSFTHRQGESGNTIYF. The CDR3 DNA reads TGTGCCAGCTCATTCACCCACCGCCAGGGAGAATCTGGAAACACCATATATTTT.

This clone was observed a single time. This sequence joins TRBV5-8 and TRBJ1-2; D unresolved. Germline V gives CDR1 SGHTS, CDR2 YDEGEE. This CDR3 contains 14 residues. V lost 0 bases and J lost 4, with 10 bases in between. CDR3 sequence (DNA): TGTGCCAGCAGCTTGGTCGGGGTGAGCTATGGCTACACCTTC. It translates to CASSLVGVSYGYTF. The complete variable domain, with remaining parts taken from reference TRBV5-8 and TRBJ1-2, reads EAGVTQSPTHLIKTRGQQATLRCSPISGHTSVYWYQQALGLGLQFLLWYDEGEERNRGNFPPRFSGRQFPNYSSELNVNALELEDSALYLCASSLVGVSYGYTFGSGTRLTVV.

The chain carries TRBV11-3 and TRBJ2-1; no clear D gene. Trimming took 1 base from V and 1 from J, leaving 5 bases between them. CDR1 is SGHNT and CDR2 is YENEEA in the germline V gene. The CDR3 is made up of 14 amino acids. The CDR3 DNA sequence: TGTGCCAGCAGCTTAGGGGGTTCCTACAATGAGCAGTTCTTC. The encoded protein is CASSLGGSYNEQFF.

This chain connects TRBV28 to TRBJ1-5; D is possibly TRBD1 (6 bases). Looked up from germline, CDR1 is MDHEN and CDR2 is SYDVKM. The V end was cut by 5 bases, the J end by 3 bases, with 17 bases between. The CDR3 has 16 amino acids. CDR3 residues: CASSPSGGQFNQPQHF. Here the CDR3 DNA reads TGTGCCAGCAGTCCATCTGGGGGGCAGTTCAATCAGCCCCAGCATTTT.

The chain recombines TRBV6-5 with TRBJ1-1, with D perhaps matching TRBD1 (6 bases). Looked up from germline, CDR1 is MNHEY and CDR2 is SVGAGI. The CDR3 sequence is 14 residues long. Trimming took 2 bases from V and 6 from J, leaving 13 bases between them. The CDR3 coding sequence is TGTGCCAGCAGTTACATCGGGGGCAGCGCTGAAGCTTTCTTT. It translates to CASSYIGGSAEAFF.

The chain has TRBV18 and TRBJ2-7, with 9 bases identical to TRBD1. The CDR3 sequence is 14 residues long. Germline loops: CDR1 KGHSH, CDR2 LQKENI. V was pared by 6 bases and J by 2 bases, with 5 bases of the junction left unmatched. CDR3 protein: CASSPGTGTYEQYF. The DNA for the CDR3 is TGTGCCAGCTCTCCCGGGACAGGGACCTACGAGCAGTACTTC.

The chain has TRBV5-4 and TRBJ1-5; a possible D gene is TRBD1 (5 bases). V was clipped by 0 bases and J by 1 base, with 8 bases between them. Germline assignment: CDR1 SGHNT and CDR2 YYREEE (reference sequence). CDR3 length: 15 amino acids. The CDR3 reads CASSLGGGSNQPQHF. The CDR3, as DNA: TGTGCCAGCAGCTTGGGGGGGGGAAGCAATCAGCCCCAGCATTTT.

As to this clone: The junction departs from germline at one end; a sequencing error may be responsible. The chain couples TRBV15 to TRBJ1-5; D not resolved. This CDR3 contains 14 residues. The germline gives CDR1 LNHNV, CDR2 YYDKDF (reference sequence). CDR3 coding DNA: TGTGCCGCCAGCAGCGGACGGGGTGGTCAGCCCCAGCATTTT. This gives the protein CAASSGRGGQPQHF.

The CDR3 is CASRRHGQTQETQYF. The CDR3 nucleotides are TGTGCCAGCAGAAGACACGGACAGACGCAAGAGACCCAGTACTTC. V gene TRBV6-4 combines with J gene TRBJ2-5; D perhaps matches TRBD1 (6 bases). The V end lost 6 bases, the J end lost 2 bases, and 16 bases lay between the germline ends. Germline V gene data show CDR1 as MRHNA and CDR2 as SNTAGT. The CDR3 has 15 amino acids.

This chain connects TRBV29-1 to TRBJ1-1; maybe TRBD1 (6 bases). This CDR3 spans 14 amino acids. Germline V gene lookup returns CDR1 SQVTM and CDR2 ANQGSEA. The germline V and J ends were trimmed by 6 bases and 4 bases, with 18 bases remaining between them. CDR3 sequence: CSVGGGSRGTEAFF. As DNA, the CDR3 is TGCAGCGTAGGGGGGGGCAGCCGAGGCACTGAAGCTTTCTTT.

This chain links TRBV18 with TRBJ1-4; D gene ambiguous. Trimming left V 2 bases short and J 6 bases short, with 7 bases between. Germline CDR1 reads KGHSH; CDR2 reads LQKENI. The CDR3 contains 13 residues. CDR3 coding DNA: TGTGCCAGCTCACCAGGGGTTGATGAAAAACTGTTTTTT. The encoded protein is CASSPGVDEKLFF.

The chain carries TRBV11-2 and TRBJ2-5; either TRBD1 or TRBD2 may fit D (5 bases each). The CDR3 extends over 11 amino acids. V was pared by 9 bases and J by 12 bases, with 17 bases between. The germline V gene encodes CDR1 SGHAT and CDR2 FQNNGV. CDR3 DNA: TGTGCCAGTACAAACCGGGACGACAAGTACTTC. Its translation is CASTNRDDKYF.

V gene TRBV6-1 combines with J gene TRBJ2-3, with D perhaps being TRBD1 or TRBD2 (6 bases each). The CDR3 runs 14 residues. Germline V gives CDR1 MNHNS, CDR2 SASEGT. With 1 base removed from V and 6 bases from J, the gap between germline ends came to 11 bases. CDR3 bases: TGTGCCAGCAGTGAAGGACAGGCGGGGGATACGCAGTATTTT. Its translation: CASSEGQAGDTQYF.

The J gene is TRBJ2-7, the V gene TRBV5-6; D may be TRBD2 (6 bases). Germline V gene data show CDR1 as SGHDT and CDR2 as YYEEEE. V shed 0 bases and J shed 0 bases, with 16 bases lying between them. There are 17 residues in the CDR3. The CDR3 bases are TGTGCCAGCAGCTTGGCCAAGGGAGGTTTTATCTCCTACGAGCAGTACTTC. Amino acids: CASSLAKGGFISYEQYF.

The V call is TRBV10-1, the J call TRBJ2-5; 7 bases align to TRBD1. The germline CDR1 and CDR2 sequences are WNHNN and SYGVQD (reference sequence). V trimming: 6 bases; J trimming: 5 bases; junction bases outside the gene matches: 15. This CDR3 is built from 16 residues. In DNA, the CDR3 is TGCGCCAGCAGCGGAGGCAGGGGGATTGACGGGGAGACCCAGTACTTC. This sequence encodes CASSGGRGIDGETQYF.

The chain joins TRBV5-5 to TRBJ2-5, with D tentatively TRBD2 (7 bases). Germline V gene sequence: CDR1 SGHKS, CDR2 YYEKEE (reference sequence). V lost 5 bases, J lost 4 bases, and 12 bases lay in between. CDR3 length: 13 amino acids. The CDR3: CASSPGGPETQYF. In DNA form, the CDR3 reads TGTGCCAGCAGTCCCGGGGGGCCAGAGACCCAGTACTTC.

In its sample, this clone is medium-sized. The chain joins TRBV9 to TRBJ2-2; TRBD1 is a possible D gene (5 bases). Looked up from germline, CDR1 is SGDLS and CDR2 is YYNGEE. The CDR3 contains 12 residues. V was clipped by 1 base and J by 9 bases, with 7 bases between them. The CDR3 region is CASSVQGWELFF. DNA of the CDR3: TGTGCCAGCAGCGTACAGGGCTGGGAGCTGTTTTTT.

This clone was observed a handful of times. The V gene is TRBV15, the J gene TRBJ2-2; D is unresolved. CDR1 LNHNV and CDR2 YYDKDF come from the germline V gene (reference sequence). V was cut by 0 bases and J by 7 bases, with 6 bases left in between. This CDR3 has 13 residues. The chain's CDR3 is CATSRDYGGELFF. Written as DNA, the CDR3 is TGTGCCACCAGCAGAGATTATGGCGGGGAGCTGTTTTTT. Full variable domain (missing parts from reference TRBV15 and TRBJ2-2): DAMVIQNPRYQVTQFGKPVTLSCSQTLNHNVMYWYQQKSSQAPKLLFHYYDKDFNNEADTPDNFQSRRPNTSFCFLDIRSPGLGDTAMYLCATSRDYGGELFFGEGSRLTVL.

This chain connects TRBV10-3 to TRBJ1-4; D ambiguous. The CDR3 has 15 amino acids. Germline V gene data show CDR1 as ENHRY and CDR2 as SYGVKD. V lost 0 bases to trimming and J lost 2 bases, with 7 bases between them. CDR3 coding DNA: TGTGCCATCAGTGAGTCGGGAGGGACTAATGAAAAACTGTTTTTT. Protein: CAISESGGTNEKLFF.

A remark on this clone: One end of the junction fails to match germline, which may point to a read error. Distinct nucleotide sequences in the sample also encode this CDR3. The chain links TRBV10-2 to TRBJ1-2; 8 bases are shared with TRBD1. This CDR3 is 13 amino acids long. Germline lookup yields CDR1 WSHSY and CDR2 SAAADI. CDR3 amino acids: CASSESTGGGYTF. Here the CDR3 DNA reads TGTGCCAGCAGTGAGTCAACAGGGGGTGGCTACACCTTC.